The TCR beta chain under discussion was sequenced for a study of T cells in Graves' hyperthyroidism and ophthalmopathy. It was RNA transcripts that yielded the amplified TCR beta CDR3 regions. Researchers ran a first-round RT-PCR on the TCR CDR3 using the HTBI primer set. MiXCR, applied by TCRdb to the multiplex PCR reads, yields one record per CDR3 protein. In the table there are hundreds of thousands of distinct CDR3 sequences, roughly 14% of which are singletons. Trimming pared 7 bases from V and 3 bases from J, leaving 15 bases between. CDR3 length: 14 amino acids. CDR1 is WSHSY and CDR2 is SAAADI in the germline V gene. This clonotype was picked up many times.

The V gene is TRBV10-2, the J gene TRBJ1-2; D gene uncertain. The sequence was obtained from a man younger than 30 with Graves' ophthalmopathy. Source material: blood. CDR3 sequence (DNA): TGCGCCAGCACGATATCGACGACCTACTATGGCTACACCTTC. Its translation: CASTISTTYYGYTF.